This T cell receptor (beta chain) was profiled in a study of cytomegalovirus exposure and HLA in healthy donors. Findings and caveats of the study: The study found most TCR sequences rare, yet found some public TCRs in many donors. Reported results showed that the classifier diagnosed cytomegalovirus status with high specificity and sensitivity.

The PCR was carried out with 60 Vbeta primers and 13 Jbeta primers. TCRdb keeps only in-frame clones here, not all; method: immunoSEQ multiplex PCR. The sample holds under 150,000 clones; roughly four fifths are singletons and the top ten take roughly an eighth. The CDR3 sequence is 16 residues long. CDR1 is KGHSH and CDR2 is LQKENI in the germline V gene. Losses at the gene ends were 0 bases for V and 2 bases for J; bases not matched to a gene: 4. With respect to this clone: The antigen is not known.

The chain links TRBV18 to TRBJ2-3; 8 nucleotides line up with TRBD2. Sequences were obtained from PBMCs. The receptor comes from a human donor in good health. This CDR3 is CASSPPGTRFTDTQYF. Written as DNA, the CDR3 is TGTGCCAGCTCACCACCGGGGACTAGATTCACAGATACGCAGTATTTT.